Given below is one T cell receptor beta chain in context. The table came from immunoSEQ multiplex PCR; TCRdb's copy has only in-frame clones and leaves some out. The sample lists 130,000 to 150,000 clones, 75% to 90% occurring once. The data stem from a study of blood T cell repertoires in COVID-19. V was shortened by 4 bases and J by 3 bases, with 15 bases between the two germline ends. Germline V CDR1 and CDR2: SNHLY, FYNNEI. The CDR3 is made up of 15 amino acids. The sequencing sample was made of PBMCs or T cells enriched from blood (not recorded which). The chain employs TRBV2 and TRBJ1-1; perhaps TRBD1 as D (5 bases). This TCR was recovered from a man in his 60s who had recovered from COVID-19. The CDR3 reads CASSAEWRGDTEAFF. The CDR3 DNA is TGTGCCAGCAGTGCCGAATGGCGGGGCGACACTGAAGCTTTCTTT. Variable domain in full (rest from reference TRBV2 and TRBJ1-1): EPEVTQTPSHQVTQMGQEVILRCVPISNHLYFYWYRQILGQKVEFLVSFYNNEISEKSEIFDDQFSVERPDGSNFTLKIRSTKLEDSAMYFCASSAEWRGDTEAFFGQGTRLTVV.